This T cell receptor beta chain was recovered during a study of blood T cells in healthy people across ages. Overall study results and limits: While age rose, TCR beta diversity per million T cells dropped in a roughly linear way.

The CDR3 loop spans 11 amino acids. V lost 6 bases and J lost 9, with 9 bases in between. Concerning this clonotype itself: Its antigen is as yet unknown.

Combining a sample-barcoded 5' primer with a J-beta primer mix, a second PCR ran for 7 to 11 cycles. TCRdb recomputed calls from the 5' RACE reads with MiXCR, one row per CDR3 protein. This table has fewer than 1.5 million distinct CDR3 sequences, roughly 45% appearing once. The receptor was derived from a woman aged 18-29 years in good health. The J gene is TRBJ2-1, the V gene TRBV12-3 or TRBV12-4; no definite D call. Sequenced material: blood. This CDR3 reads CASSRSTEQFF. CDR3 sequence (DNA): TGTGCCAGCAGCCGTAGTACTGAGCAGTTCTTC.